This TCR beta chain emerged from a study of T cells in Graves' hyperthyroidism and ophthalmopathy. From RNA transcripts, TCR beta CDR3 regions were amplified. The study used the HTBI primer set for a first-round RT-PCR of the TCR CDR3. TCRdb recomputed calls from the multiplex PCR reads with MiXCR, one row per CDR3 protein. The sample gives about 300,000 distinct CDR3 sequences, about 25% of which show up once; about 30% is in the top ten. Between the trimmed V and J ends, which lost 4 bases and 8 bases, there was a span of 19 bases. The V gene's germline CDR1 is SGHRS and CDR2 YFSETQ. The CDR3 is 16 residues long. Remarks on this clonotype: Its antigen is as yet unknown.

Study-wide results and caveats: Blood also carried most thyroid clonotypes expanded above 0.001. Before onset, ophthalmopathy was predicted by the model a median approximately 6.7 months earlier.

Patients aged 18 to 65 had newly diagnosed hyperthyroidism that had lasted under 2 months. The source is a man between 35 and 55 years old with Graves' hyperthyroidism that later progressed to Graves' ophthalmopathy. The rearrangement links TRBV5-1 to TRBJ1-6; D not resolved. The source material was blood. CDR3 DNA sequence: TGCGCCAGCAGCCCTGGAACAGTGGTGGATGATTCACCCCTCCACTTT. It yields the protein CASSPGTVVDDSPLHF.